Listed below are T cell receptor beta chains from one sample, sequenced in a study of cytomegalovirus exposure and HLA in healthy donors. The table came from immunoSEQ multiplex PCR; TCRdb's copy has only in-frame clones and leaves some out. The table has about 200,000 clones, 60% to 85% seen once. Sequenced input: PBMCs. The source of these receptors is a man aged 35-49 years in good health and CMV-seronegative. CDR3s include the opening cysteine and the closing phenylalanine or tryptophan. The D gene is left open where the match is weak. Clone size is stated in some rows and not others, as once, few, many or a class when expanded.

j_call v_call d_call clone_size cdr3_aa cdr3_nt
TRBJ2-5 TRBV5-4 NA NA CASSLTDHAETQYF TGTGCCAGCAGCTTGACTGATCACGCGGAGACCCAGTACTTC
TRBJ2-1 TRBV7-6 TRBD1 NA CASSQKTPGTGNYNEQFF TGTGCCAGCAGCCAAAAAACCCCCGGGACAGGGAACTACAATGAGCAGTTCTTC
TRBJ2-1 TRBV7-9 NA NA CALRGEYNEQFF TGTGCCCTCAGGGGGGAGTACAATGAGCAGTTCTTC
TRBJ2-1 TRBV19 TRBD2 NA CASSISGYYNEQFF TGTGCCAGTAGTATTAGCGGGTACTACAATGAGCAGTTCTTC
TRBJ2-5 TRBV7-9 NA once CASTSPLRGMQETQYF TGTGCCAGCACCTCTCCGCTTAGGGGTATGCAAGAGACCCAGTACTTC
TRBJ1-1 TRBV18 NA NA CASSPPGHPNTEAFF TGTGCCAGCTCACCACCTGGACACCCGAACACTGAAGCTTTCTTT
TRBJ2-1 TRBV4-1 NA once CASSQDEGRNNEQFF TGCGCCAGCAGCCAAGATGAGGGAAGGAACAATGAGCAGTTCTTC
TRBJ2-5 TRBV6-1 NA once CASAPRKHQETQYF TGTGCCAGCGCTCCCCGAAAGCATCAAGAGACCCAGTACTTC
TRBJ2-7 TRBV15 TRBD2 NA CATSSDPGLAYEQYF TGTGCCACCAGCAGCGATCCGGGACTAGCTTACGAGCAGTACTTC
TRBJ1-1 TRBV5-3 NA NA CARSWGRGKTEAFF TGTGCCAGAAGCTGGGGGCGTGGAAAGACTGAAGCTTTCTTT
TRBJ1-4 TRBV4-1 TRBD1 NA CASSHVPGQGAEATNEKLFF TGCGCCAGCAGCCACGTCCCGGGACAGGGGGCGGAGGCAACTAATGAAAAACTGTTTTTT
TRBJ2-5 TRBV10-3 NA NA CAISVNFATQETQYF TGTGCCATCAGTGTAAACTTTGCAACCCAAGAGACCCAGTACTTC
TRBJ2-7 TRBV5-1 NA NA CASSLDRSSTYEQYF TGCGCCAGCAGCTTGGACAGATCGTCAACCTACGAGCAGTACTTC
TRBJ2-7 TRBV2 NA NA CASSGQVGYEQYF TGTGCCAGCAGTGGACAGGTAGGATACGAGCAGTACTTC
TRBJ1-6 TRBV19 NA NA CASTYTGSPLHF TGTGCCAGTACCTACACGGGTTCACCCCTCCACTTT
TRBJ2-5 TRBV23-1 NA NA CASSGGETQYF TGCGCCAGCTCTGGAGGGGAGACCCAGTACTTC
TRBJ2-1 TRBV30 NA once CAWERGGYNEQFF TGTGCCTGGGAGCGAGGGGGCTACAATGAGCAGTTCTTC
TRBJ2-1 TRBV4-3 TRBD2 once CASSQEWRGGPNEQFF TGCGCCAGCAGCCAAGAGTGGCGGGGGGGCCCCAATGAGCAGTTCTTC
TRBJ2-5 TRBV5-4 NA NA CASSLARLAGQGLGETQYF TGTGCCAGCAGCTTGGCCCGACTAGCGGGACAGGGGTTGGGAGAGACCCAGTACTTC
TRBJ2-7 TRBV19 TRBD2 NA CASSIGTSGSVGYEQYF TGTGCCAGTAGTATTGGGACTAGCGGGAGTGTTGGTTACGAGCAGTACTTC
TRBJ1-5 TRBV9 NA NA CASSVQGNSNQPQHF TGTGCCAGCAGCGTACAGGGGAATAGCAATCAGCCCCAGCATTTT